This T cell receptor (beta chain) stems from a study of tumor-infiltrating lymphocytes in primary liver carcinoma. Study-level background: Staging of the tumors gave T1-T3 N0M0, with widths of roughly 4.2 to 11 cm.

Both RNA and DNA were isolated together from roughly 20-30 mg of bulk tissue that had not been sorted. Germline lookup yields CDR1 MNHNY and CDR2 SVGAGI (reference sequence). The CDR3 has 11 residues. Regarding the study as a whole: Merely about 7-25% of top clones occurred in all five tumor regions. Tumor region pairs outstripped tumor-adjacent and tumor-blood pairs in overlap.

The investigators made TCR beta cDNA from 400 to 550 ng total RNA, using a constant-region primer. Slightly modified ARM-PCR with three nested multiplex PCR rounds yielded TCR beta libraries. The opening two PCR rounds, 10 cycles each, paired TRBV1-TRBV30 forward primers with a C-beta reverse primer. Via MiXCR, TCRdb re-called the multiplex PCR reads, giving one row per CDR3 protein. The sample shows about 50,000 distinct CDR3 sequences, over 65% of them seen only once. On this clonotype: Its cognate antigen is unknown. Relative to the germline gene, one junction end is altered; a read error may explain this.

The receptor's source is a man aged 35-49 years with primary liver carcinoma and hepatitis B virus infection. This chain uses TRBV6-6 with TRBJ2-5; D gene unclear. The sequenced sample consisted of liver tumor tissue from sampling region 5. Subset in this sample: tumor region T5, tumor centre. This chain's CDR3 is CASSPQETQFF. The CDR3 DNA sequence: TGTGCCAGCAGTCCTCAAGAGACCCAGTTCTTT.